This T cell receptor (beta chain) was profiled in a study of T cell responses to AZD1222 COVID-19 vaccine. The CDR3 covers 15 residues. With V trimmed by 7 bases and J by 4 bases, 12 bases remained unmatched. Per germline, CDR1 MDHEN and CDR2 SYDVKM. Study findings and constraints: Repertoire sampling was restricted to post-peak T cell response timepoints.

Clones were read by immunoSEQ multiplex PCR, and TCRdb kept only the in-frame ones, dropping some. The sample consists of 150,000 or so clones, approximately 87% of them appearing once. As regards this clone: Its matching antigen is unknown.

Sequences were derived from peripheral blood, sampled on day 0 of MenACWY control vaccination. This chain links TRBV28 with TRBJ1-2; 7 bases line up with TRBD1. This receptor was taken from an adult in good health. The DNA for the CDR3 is TGTGCCAGCACTTCCCCCGGGACAGAGAGCTATGGCTACACCTTC. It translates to CASTSPGTESYGYTF.